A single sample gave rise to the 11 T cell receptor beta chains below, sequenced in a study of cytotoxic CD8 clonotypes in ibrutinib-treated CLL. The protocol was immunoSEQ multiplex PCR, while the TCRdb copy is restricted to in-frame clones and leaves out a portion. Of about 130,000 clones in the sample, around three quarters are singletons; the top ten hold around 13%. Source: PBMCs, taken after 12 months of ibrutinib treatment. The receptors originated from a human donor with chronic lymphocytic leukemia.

The CDR3 sequence: CASSPGSYEQYF. DNA for the CDR3: TGTGCCAGTAGTCCCGGCTCCTACGAGCAGTACTTC. V and J are TRBV19 and TRBJ2-7; D unresolved. Germline CDR1 and CDR2: LNHDA and SQIVND (reference sequence). The germline V and J ends were trimmed by 5 bases and 0 bases, with 5 bases remaining between them. The CDR3 loop spans 12 amino acids.

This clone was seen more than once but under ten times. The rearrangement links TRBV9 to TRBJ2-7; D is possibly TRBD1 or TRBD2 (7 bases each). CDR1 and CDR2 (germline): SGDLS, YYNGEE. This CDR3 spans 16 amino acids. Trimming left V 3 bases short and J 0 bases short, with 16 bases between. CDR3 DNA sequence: TGTGCCAGCAGCGCGTTAGGGGGGGACAGCTCCTACGAGCAGTACTTC. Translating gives CASSALGGDSSYEQYF.

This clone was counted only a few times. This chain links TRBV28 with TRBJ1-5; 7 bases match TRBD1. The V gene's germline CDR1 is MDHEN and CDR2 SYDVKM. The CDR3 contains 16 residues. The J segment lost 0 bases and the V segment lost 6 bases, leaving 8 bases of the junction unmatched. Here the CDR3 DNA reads TGTGCCAGCAGACCGCCTACAGGGGATAGCAATCAGCCCCAGCATTTT. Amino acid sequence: CASRPPTGDSNQPQHF. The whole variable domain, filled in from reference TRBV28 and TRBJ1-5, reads DVKVTQSSRYLVKRTGEKVFLECVQDMDHENMFWYRQDPGLGLRLIYFSYDVKMKEKGDIPEGYSVSREKKERFSLILESASTNQTSMYLCASRPPTGDSNQPQHFGDGTRLSIL.

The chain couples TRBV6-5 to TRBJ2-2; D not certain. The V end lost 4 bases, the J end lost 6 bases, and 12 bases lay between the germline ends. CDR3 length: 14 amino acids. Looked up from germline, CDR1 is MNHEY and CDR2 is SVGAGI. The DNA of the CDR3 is TGTGCCAGCAGTTGGGATTGGGGATCCGGGGAGCTGTTTTTT. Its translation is CASSWDWGSGELFF.

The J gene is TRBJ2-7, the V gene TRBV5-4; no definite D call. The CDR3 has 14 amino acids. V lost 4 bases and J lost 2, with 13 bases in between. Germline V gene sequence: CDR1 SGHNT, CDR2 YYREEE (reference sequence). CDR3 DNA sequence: TGTGCCAGCAGCCCGATGGGGTCCGCCTACGAGCAGTACTTC. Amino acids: CASSPMGSAYEQYF.

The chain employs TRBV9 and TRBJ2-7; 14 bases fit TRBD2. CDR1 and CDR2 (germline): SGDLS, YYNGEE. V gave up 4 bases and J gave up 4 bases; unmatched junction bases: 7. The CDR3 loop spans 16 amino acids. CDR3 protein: CASSLGTSGSVYEQYF. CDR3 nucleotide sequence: TGTGCCAGCAGCCTAGGGACTAGCGGGAGTGTTTACGAGCAGTACTTC.

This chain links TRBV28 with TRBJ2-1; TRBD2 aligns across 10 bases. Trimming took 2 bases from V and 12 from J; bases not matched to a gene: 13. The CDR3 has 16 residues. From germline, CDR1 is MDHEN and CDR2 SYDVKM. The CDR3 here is CASSLQVLAGGVGQFF. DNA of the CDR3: TGTGCCAGCAGTTTACAGGTCTTAGCGGGAGGTGTGGGGCAGTTCTTC.

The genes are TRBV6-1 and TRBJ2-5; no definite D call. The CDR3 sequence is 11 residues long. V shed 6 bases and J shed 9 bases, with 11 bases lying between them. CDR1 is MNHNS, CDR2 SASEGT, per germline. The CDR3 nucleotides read TGTGCCAGCAGCGGTACCAGATCCCAGTACTTC. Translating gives CASSGTRSQYF.

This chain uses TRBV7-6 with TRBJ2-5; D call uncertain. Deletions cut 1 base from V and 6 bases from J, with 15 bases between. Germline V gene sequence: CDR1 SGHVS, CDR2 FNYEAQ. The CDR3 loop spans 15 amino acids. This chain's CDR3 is CASSLGGMGLKTQYF. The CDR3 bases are TGTGCCAGCAGCTTAGGGGGTATGGGATTAAAGACCCAGTACTTC.

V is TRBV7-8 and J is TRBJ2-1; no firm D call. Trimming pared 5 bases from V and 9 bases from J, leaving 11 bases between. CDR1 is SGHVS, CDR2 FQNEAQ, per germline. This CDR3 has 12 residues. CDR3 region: CASSLYSSEQFF. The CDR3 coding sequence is TGTGCCAGCAGCCTGTACTCTAGTGAGCAGTTCTTC.

CDR3: CAIRPQGTSGRNTGELFF. CDR3 coding DNA: TGTGCCATCAGACCACAGGGAACTAGCGGGAGAAACACCGGGGAGCTGTTTTTT. The chain links TRBV10-3 to TRBJ2-2; 11 positions match TRBD2. This CDR3 is built from 18 residues. The V segment lost 6 bases and the J segment 2 bases; nucleotides outside the gene matches: 11. Germline CDR1 reads ENHRY; CDR2 reads SYGVKD.